This T cell receptor (beta chain) was captured in a study of cytomegalovirus exposure and HLA in healthy donors. Study findings and constraints: Near-uniform donor sequencing depth was presumed by presence/absence analyses. In a later analysis, DRB1 alleles had the most associated TCRs; HLA-C alleles the fewest.

PCR primers comprised 60 Vbeta and 13 Jbeta primers. TCRdb keeps only in-frame clones here, not all; method: immunoSEQ multiplex PCR. Its listing shows some 110,000 clones. In regard to this clone: Its target is unknown.

V lost 1 base and J lost 6, with 7 bases in between. Per the germline V gene, CDR1 is GTSNPN and CDR2 is SVGIG (reference sequence). This CDR3 contains 13 residues. The sequence was collected from a man younger than 45 in good health and CMV-seronegative. The V and J genes are TRBV30 and TRBJ1-6, with TRBD1 as a possible D gene (5 bases). Sequenced sample: PBMCs. The CDR3 sequence: CAWSGQSNSPLHF. CDR3 bases: TGTGCCTGGAGTGGACAGAGTAATTCACCCCTCCACTTT.